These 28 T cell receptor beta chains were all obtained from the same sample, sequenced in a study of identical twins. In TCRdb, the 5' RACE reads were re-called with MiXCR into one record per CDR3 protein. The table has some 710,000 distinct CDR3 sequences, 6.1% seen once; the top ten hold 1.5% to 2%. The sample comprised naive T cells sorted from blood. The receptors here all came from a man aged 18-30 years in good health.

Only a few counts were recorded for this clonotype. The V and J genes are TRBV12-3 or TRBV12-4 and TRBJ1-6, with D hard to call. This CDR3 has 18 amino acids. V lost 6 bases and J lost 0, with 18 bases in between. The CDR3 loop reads CASSSKAHSSSYNSPLHF. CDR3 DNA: TGTGCCAGCAGCAGCAAAGCTCATTCAAGCTCCTATAATTCACCCCTCCACTTT.

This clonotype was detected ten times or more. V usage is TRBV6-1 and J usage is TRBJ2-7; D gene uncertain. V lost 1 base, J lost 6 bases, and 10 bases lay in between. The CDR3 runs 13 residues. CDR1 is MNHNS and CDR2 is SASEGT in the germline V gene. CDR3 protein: CASSEGASGEQYF. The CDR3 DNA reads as TGTGCCAGCAGTGAAGGGGCGTCCGGCGAGCAGTACTTC.

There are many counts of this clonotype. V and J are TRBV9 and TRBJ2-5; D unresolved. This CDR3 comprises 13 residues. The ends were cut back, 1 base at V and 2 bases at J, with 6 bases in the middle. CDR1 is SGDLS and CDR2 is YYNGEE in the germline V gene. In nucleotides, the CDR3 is TGTGCCAGCAGCGTACAGGCTCAAGAGACCCAGTACTTC. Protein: CASSVQAQETQYF.

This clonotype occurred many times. The CDR3 protein is CASSEGTPQETQYF. The CDR3 DNA is TGCGCCAGCAGTGAAGGAACCCCTCAAGAGACCCAGTACTTC. The J gene is TRBJ2-5, the V gene TRBV10-1; no clear D. With 3 bases removed from V and 2 bases from J, the gap between germline ends came to 10 bases. CDR1 is WNHNN, CDR2 SYGVQD, per germline (reference sequence). The CDR3 has 14 residues.

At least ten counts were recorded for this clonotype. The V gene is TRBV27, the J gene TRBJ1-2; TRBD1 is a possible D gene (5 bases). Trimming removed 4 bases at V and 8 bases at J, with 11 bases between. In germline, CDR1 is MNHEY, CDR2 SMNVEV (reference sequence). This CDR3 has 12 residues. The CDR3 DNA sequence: TGTGCCAGCAGTTGGTTCGGGGGAGGCTACACCTTC. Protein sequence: CASSWFGGGYTF.

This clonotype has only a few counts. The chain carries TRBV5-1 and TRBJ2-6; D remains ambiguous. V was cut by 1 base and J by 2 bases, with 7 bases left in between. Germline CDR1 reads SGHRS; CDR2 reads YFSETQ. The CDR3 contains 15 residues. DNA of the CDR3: TGCGCCAGCAGCTTGCAGGAGCCTGGGGCCAACGTCCTGACTTTC. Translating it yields CASSLQEPGANVLTF.

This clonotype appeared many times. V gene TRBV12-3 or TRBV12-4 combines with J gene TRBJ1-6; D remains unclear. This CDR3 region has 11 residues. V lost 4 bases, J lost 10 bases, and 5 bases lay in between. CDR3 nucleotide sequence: TGTGCCAGCAGTTCCGGCTCACCCCTCCACTTT. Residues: CASSSGSPLHF.

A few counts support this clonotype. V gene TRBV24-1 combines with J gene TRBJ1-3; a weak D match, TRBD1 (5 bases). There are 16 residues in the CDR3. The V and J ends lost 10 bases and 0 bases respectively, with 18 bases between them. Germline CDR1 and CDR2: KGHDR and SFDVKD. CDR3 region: CATTCPGTLSGNTIYF. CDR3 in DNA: TGTGCCACTACCTGTCCCGGGACTCTCTCTGGAAACACCATATATTTT.

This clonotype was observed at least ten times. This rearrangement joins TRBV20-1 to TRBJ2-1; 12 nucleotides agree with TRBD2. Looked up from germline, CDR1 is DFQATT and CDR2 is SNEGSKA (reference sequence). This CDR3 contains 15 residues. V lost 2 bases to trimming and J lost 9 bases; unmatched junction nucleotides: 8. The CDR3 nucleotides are TGCAGTGCTAGAAGGCTAGCGGGAGGGCCGGTTGAGCAGTTCTTC. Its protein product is CSARRLAGGPVEQFF.

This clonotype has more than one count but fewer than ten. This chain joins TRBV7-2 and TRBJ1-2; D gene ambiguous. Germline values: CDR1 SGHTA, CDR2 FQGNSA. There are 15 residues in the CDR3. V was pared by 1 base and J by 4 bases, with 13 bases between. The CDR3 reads CASSLVGTTTYGYTF. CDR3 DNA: TGTGCCAGCAGCTTAGTGGGCACCACCACCTATGGCTACACCTTC.

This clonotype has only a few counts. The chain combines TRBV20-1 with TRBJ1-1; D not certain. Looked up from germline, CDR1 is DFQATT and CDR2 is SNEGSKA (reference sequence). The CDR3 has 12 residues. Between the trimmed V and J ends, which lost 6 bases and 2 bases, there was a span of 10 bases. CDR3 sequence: CSAKEANTEAFF. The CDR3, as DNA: TGCAGTGCCAAGGAAGCTAACACTGAAGCTTTCTTT.

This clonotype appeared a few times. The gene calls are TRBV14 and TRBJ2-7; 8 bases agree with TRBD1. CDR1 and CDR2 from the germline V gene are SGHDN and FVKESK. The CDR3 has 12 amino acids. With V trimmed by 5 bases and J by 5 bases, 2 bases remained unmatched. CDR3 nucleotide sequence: TGTGCCAGCAGCGAGACAGGGGACGAGCAGTACTTC. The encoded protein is CASSETGDEQYF.

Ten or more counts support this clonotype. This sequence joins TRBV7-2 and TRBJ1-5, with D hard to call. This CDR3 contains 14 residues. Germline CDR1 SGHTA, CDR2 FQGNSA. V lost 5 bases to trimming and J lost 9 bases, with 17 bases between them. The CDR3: CASSNGPSISPQHF. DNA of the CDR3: TGTGCCAGCAGCAACGGACCGTCGATTTCGCCCCAGCATTTT.

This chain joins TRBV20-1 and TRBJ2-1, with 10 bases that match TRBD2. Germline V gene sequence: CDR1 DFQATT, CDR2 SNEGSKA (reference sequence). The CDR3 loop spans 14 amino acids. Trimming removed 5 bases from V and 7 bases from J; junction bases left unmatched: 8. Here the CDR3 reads CSAPLAGNLNEQFF. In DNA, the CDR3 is TGCAGTGCTCCACTAGCGGGAAACCTAAATGAGCAGTTCTTC.

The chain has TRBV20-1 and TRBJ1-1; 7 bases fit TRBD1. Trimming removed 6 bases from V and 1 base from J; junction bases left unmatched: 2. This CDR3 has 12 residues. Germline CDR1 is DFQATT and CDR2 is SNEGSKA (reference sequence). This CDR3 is CSADRENTEAFF. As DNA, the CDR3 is TGCAGTGCCGACAGGGAGAACACTGAAGCTTTCTTT.

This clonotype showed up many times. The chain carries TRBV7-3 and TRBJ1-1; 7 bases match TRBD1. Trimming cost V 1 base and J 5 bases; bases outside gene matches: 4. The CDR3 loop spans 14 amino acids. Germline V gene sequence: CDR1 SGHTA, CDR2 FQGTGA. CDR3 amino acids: CASSLKGRGTEAFF. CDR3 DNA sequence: TGTGCCAGCAGCTTAAAGGGCAGGGGGACTGAAGCTTTCTTT.

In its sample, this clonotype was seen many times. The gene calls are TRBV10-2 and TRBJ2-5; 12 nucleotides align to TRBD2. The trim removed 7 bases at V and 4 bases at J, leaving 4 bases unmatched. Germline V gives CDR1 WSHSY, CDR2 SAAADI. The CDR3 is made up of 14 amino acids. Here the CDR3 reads CASNPGLAGETQYF. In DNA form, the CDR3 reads TGCGCCAGCAACCCGGGACTAGCGGGAGAGACCCAGTACTTC.

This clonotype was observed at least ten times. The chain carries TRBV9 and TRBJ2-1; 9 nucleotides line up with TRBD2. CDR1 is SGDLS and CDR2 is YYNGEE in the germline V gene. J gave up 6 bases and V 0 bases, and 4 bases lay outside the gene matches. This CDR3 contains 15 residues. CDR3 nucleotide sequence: TGTGCCAGCAGCGTAGGGGGGGGACTAGCCAATGAGCAGTTCTTC. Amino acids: CASSVGGGLANEQFF.

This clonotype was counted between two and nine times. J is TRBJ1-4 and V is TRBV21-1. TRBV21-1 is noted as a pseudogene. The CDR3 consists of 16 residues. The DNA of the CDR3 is TGTGCCAGCAGCAAAACGCCGGGGAGGGATAATGAAAAACTGTTTTTT. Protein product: CASSKTPGRDNEKLFF.

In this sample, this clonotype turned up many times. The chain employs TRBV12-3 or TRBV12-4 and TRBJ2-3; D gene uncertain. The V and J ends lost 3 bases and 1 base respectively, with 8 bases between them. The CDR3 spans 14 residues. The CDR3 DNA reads TGTGCCAGCAGTTTTAGGCAGGGCACAGATACGCAGTATTTT. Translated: CASSFRQGTDTQYF.

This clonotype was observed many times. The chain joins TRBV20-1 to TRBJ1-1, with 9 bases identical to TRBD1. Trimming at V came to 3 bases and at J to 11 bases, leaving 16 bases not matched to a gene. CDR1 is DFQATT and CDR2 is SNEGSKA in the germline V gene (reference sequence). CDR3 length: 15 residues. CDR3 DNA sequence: TGCAGTGCTAGCTTTACCGGGACAGGGCTAATCGGGGCTTTCTTT. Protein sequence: CSASFTGTGLIGAFF.

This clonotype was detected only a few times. The DNA for the CDR3 is TGTGCCAGCAGTTCCCGCACGAGCCCCCGGGGCAAGGATCGGGATACGCAGTATTTT. This translates into CASSSRTSPRGKDRDTQYF. The V call is TRBV28, the J call TRBJ2-3, with D perhaps assigned TRBD1 or TRBD2 (5 bases each). Germline V lookup: CDR1 MDHEN, CDR2 SYDVKM. Trimming took 4 bases from V and 6 from J, leaving 29 bases between them. The CDR3 length is 19 residues.

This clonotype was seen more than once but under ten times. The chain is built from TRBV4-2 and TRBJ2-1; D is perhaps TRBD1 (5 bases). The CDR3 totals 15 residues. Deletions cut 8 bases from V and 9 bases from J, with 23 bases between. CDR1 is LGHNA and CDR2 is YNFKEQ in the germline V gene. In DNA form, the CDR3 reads TGTGCCAGCCGGTCCGATAGTGTTCCCCAGGGTGAGCAGTTCTTC. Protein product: CASRSDSVPQGEQFF.

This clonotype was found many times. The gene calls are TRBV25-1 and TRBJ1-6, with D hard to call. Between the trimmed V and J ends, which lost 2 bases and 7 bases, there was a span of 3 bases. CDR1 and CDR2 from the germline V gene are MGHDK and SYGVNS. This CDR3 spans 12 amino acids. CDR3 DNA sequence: TGTGCCAGCAGTGAAAGAAATTCACCCCTCCACTTT. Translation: CASSERNSPLHF.

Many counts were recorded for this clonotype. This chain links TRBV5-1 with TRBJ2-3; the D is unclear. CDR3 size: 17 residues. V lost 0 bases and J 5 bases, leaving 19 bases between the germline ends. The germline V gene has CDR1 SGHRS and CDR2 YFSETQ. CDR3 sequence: CASSLAGMTSGEDTQYF. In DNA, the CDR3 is TGCGCCAGCAGCTTGGCCGGTATGACTTCTGGGGAAGATACGCAGTATTTT.

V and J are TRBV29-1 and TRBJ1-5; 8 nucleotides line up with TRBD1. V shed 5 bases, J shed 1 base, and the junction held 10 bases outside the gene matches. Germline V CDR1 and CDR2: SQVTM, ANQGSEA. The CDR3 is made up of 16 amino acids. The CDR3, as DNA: TGCAGCGTTACATTCCAGGGGGCTGGGAGCAATCAGCCCCAGCATTTT. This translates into CSVTFQGAGSNQPQHF.

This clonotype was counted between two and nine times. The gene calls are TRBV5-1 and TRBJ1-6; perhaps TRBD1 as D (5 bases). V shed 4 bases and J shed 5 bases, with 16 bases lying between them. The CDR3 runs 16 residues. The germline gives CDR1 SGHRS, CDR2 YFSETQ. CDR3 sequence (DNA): TGCGCCAGCAGCCAATCTCTGGGGCGCAATAATTCACCCCTCCACTTT. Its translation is CASSQSLGRNNSPLHF.

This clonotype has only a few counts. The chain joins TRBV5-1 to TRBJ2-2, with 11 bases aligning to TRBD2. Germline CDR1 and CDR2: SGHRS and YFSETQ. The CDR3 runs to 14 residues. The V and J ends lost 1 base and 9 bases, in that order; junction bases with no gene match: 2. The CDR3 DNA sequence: TGCGCCAGCAGCTTGACTAGCGGGAGCCGGGAGCTGTTTTTT. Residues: CASSLTSGSRELFF.